The 22 T cell receptor beta chains listed next were all sequenced from one sample in a study of identical twins. TCRdb used MiXCR to reprocess the 5' RACE reads, holding one entry per CDR3 protein. The sample includes fewer than 900,000 distinct CDR3 sequences, approximately 22% of them seen just once. These data also formed part of another study, on T cells expressing NK-cell markers.

Sequencing was performed on PBMCs. The receptors were sampled from a young woman in good health.

Ten or more counts support this clonotype. The chain joins TRBV6-5 to TRBJ2-2, with TRBD1 matching 7 bases. This CDR3 is 12 amino acids long. Germline CDR1 and CDR2: MNHEY and SVGAGI. The J segment lost 7 bases and the V segment lost 6 bases, leaving 2 bases of the junction unmatched. DNA for the CDR3: TGTGCCAGCAGAACAGGGGTCGGGGAGCTGTTTTTT. Amino acid sequence: CASRTGVGELFF.

The table lists this clonotype with a few counts. This chain uses TRBV12-3 or TRBV12-4 with TRBJ2-7; D unresolved. Trimming shortened V by 6 bases and J by 2 bases, and 8 bases separated the two germline ends. The CDR3 has 12 residues. The CDR3 reads CASSDLTYEQYF. DNA of the CDR3: TGTGCCAGCAGCGACCTAACCTACGAGCAGTACTTC.

A single count supports this clonotype. V usage is TRBV7-9 and J usage is TRBJ2-6, with a weak D call TRBD1 (5 bases). This CDR3 comprises 16 residues. Trimming stripped 5 bases from V and 4 bases from J, with 15 bases between. The germline V gene encodes CDR1 SEHNR and CDR2 FQNEAQ (reference sequence). Here the CDR3 reads CASSLGQGPGANVLTF. CDR3 sequence (DNA): TGTGCCAGCAGCCTAGGGCAGGGTCCCGGGGCCAACGTCCTGACTTTC.

The CDR3 DNA is TGTGCCACCAGCAGAGAGTTCGGCGGCTATGGCTACACCTTC. Translation: CATSREFGGYGYTF. The chain has TRBV15 and TRBJ1-2; no definite D call. Trimming took 0 bases from V and 4 from J, leaving 9 bases between them. Looked up from germline, CDR1 is LNHNV and CDR2 is YYDKDF (reference sequence). The length of the CDR3 is 14 residues.

J is TRBJ2-5 and V is TRBV3-1; TRBD2 aligns across 7 bases. The germline V gene has CDR1 LGHDT and CDR2 YNNKEL (reference sequence). This CDR3 contains 16 residues. With 4 bases clipped from V and 0 bases from J, the junction kept 8 bases outside the gene matches. The CDR3 DNA follows: TGTGCCAGCAGCCCTCGAGCGGGGACCTACCAAGAGACCCAGTACTTC. The encoded protein is CASSPRAGTYQETQYF.

This clonotype was counted only a few times. The chain has TRBV5-1 and TRBJ2-7; 7 bases fit TRBD2. This CDR3 region has 15 residues. Losses at the gene ends were 0 bases for V and 3 bases for J; bases not matched to a gene: 6. Germline assignment: CDR1 SGHRS and CDR2 YFSETQ. The CDR3 loop is CASSLASSGNYEQYF. CDR3 coding DNA: TGCGCCAGCAGCTTGGCCTCCAGCGGGAACTACGAGCAGTACTTC. The full variable domain, its missing parts supplied by reference TRBV5-1 and TRBJ2-7, is KAGVTQTPRYLIKTRGQQVTLSCSPISGHRSVSWYQQTPGQGLQFLFEYFSETQRNKGNFPGRFSGRQFSNSRSEMNVSTLELGDSALYLCASSLASSGNYEQYFGPGTRLTVT.

The V call is TRBV5-5, the J call TRBJ2-7; no definite D call. With 1 base removed from V and 5 bases from J, the gap between germline ends came to 7 bases. The CDR3 contains 12 residues. Germline V gene sequence: CDR1 SGHKS, CDR2 YYEKEE (reference sequence). CDR3 residues: CASSLLVNEQYF. CDR3 DNA sequence: TGTGCCAGCAGCTTGTTGGTAAACGAGCAGTACTTC.

This clonotype was observed at least ten times. The chain links TRBV28 to TRBJ1-4; TRBD1 might be the D (5 bases). V lost 1 base, J lost 4 bases, and 13 bases lay in between. Germline V gene data show CDR1 as MDHEN and CDR2 as SYDVKM. The CDR3 length is 16 residues. DNA for the CDR3: TGTGCCAGCAGTTTATTCCGGGGCAGCATTAATGAAAAACTGTTTTTT. This translates into CASSLFRGSINEKLFF.

The rearrangement uses TRBV7-9 and TRBJ2-1; possibly TRBD2 for D (6 bases). Trimming took off 5 bases at V and 6 bases at J, with 11 bases between the two ends. Germline loops: CDR1 SEHNR, CDR2 FQNEAQ (reference sequence). The CDR3 covers 13 residues. CDR3 sequence: CASSTGGVNEQFF. CDR3 DNA: TGTGCCAGCAGCACGGGCGGGGTCAATGAGCAGTTCTTC.

This clonotype has just a few counts. The chain uses TRBV6-5 and TRBJ2-5, with D perhaps TRBD2 (6 bases). Trimming left V 2 bases short and J 6 bases short, with 13 bases between. The CDR3 covers 14 residues. The germline V gene has CDR1 MNHEY and CDR2 SVGAGI. The CDR3 bases are TGTGCCAGCAGTTACATCGGGAGCAGGCAGACCCAGTACTTC. It translates to CASSYIGSRQTQYF.

The rearrangement links TRBV2 to TRBJ2-7; 8 bases are a match to TRBD2. The CDR3 is made up of 13 amino acids. Germline values: CDR1 SNHLY, CDR2 FYNNEI. Trimming cost V 7 bases and J 2 bases; bases outside gene matches: 4. This chain's CDR3 is CASKLAGTYEQYF. The CDR3 DNA is TGTGCCAGCAAGCTAGCGGGTACCTACGAGCAGTACTTC.

This clonotype occurred many times. The chain uses TRBV5-1 and TRBJ2-1; no firm D call. The CDR3 length is 12 residues. The germline gives CDR1 SGHRS, CDR2 YFSETQ. Trimming removed 5 bases from V and 7 bases from J, with 10 bases in between. CDR3 nucleotide sequence: TGCGCCAGCAGTTCCCTCGGGAATGAGCAGTTCTTC. It specifies CASSSLGNEQFF.

The chain couples TRBV5-1 to TRBJ2-1, with D maybe TRBD2 (7 bases). This CDR3 is built from 15 residues. Germline CDR1 and CDR2: SGHRS and YFSETQ. Between the trimmed V and J ends, which lost 4 bases and 7 bases, there was a span of 18 bases. The CDR3: CASSPTRGGPNEQFF. CDR3 DNA: TGCGCCAGCAGCCCGACAAGGGGGGGCCCAAATGAGCAGTTCTTC.

The table lists this clonotype with a few counts. The chain recombines TRBV29-1 with TRBJ1-1; D not certain. Germline V gene sequence: CDR1 SQVTM, CDR2 ANQGSEA. Trimming left V 4 bases short and J 1 base short, with 7 bases between. The CDR3 has 12 residues. CDR3 residues: CSVVPGNTEAFF. The CDR3 nucleotides read TGCAGCGTTGTTCCCGGGAACACTGAAGCTTTCTTT. Based on the CDR3 plus reference TRBV29-1 and TRBJ1-1, the full variable domain is SAVISQKPSRDICQRGTSLTIQCQVDSQVTMMFWYRQQPGQSLTLIATANQGSEATYESGFVIDKFPISRPNLTFSTLTVSNMSPEDSSIYLCSVVPGNTEAFFGQGTRLTVV.

The J gene is TRBJ2-3, the V gene TRBV5-1, with D uncertain. This CDR3 contains 11 residues. Germline V gives CDR1 SGHRS, CDR2 YFSETQ. V was cut by 5 bases and J by 6 bases, with 7 bases left in between. The CDR3 nucleotides read TGCGCCAGCAGAGTGTCCGATACGCAGTATTTT. It yields the protein CASRVSDTQYF. The full variable domain, completed using reference TRBV5-1 and TRBJ2-3, is KAGVTQTPRYLIKTRGQQVTLSCSPISGHRSVSWYQQTPGQGLQFLFEYFSETQRNKGNFPGRFSGRQFSNSRSEMNVSTLELGDSALYLCASRVSDTQYFGPGTRLTVL.

The chain joins TRBV9 to TRBJ1-1; the match to TRBD1 covers 7 bases. The CDR3 is made up of 15 amino acids. Germline CDR1 is SGDLS and CDR2 is YYNGEE. With V trimmed by 3 bases and J by 8 bases, 13 bases remained unmatched. CDR3 DNA sequence: TGTGCCAGCAGCGCAGGCATTGAGGGGGCAGGCGAAGCTTTCTTT. Translating gives CASSAGIEGAGEAFF.

This chain links TRBV18 with TRBJ2-4; D is possibly TRBD2 (6 bases). Trimming stripped 1 base from V and 6 bases from J, with 13 bases between. The V gene's germline CDR1 is KGHSH and CDR2 LQKENI. The CDR3 runs 15 residues. CDR3 DNA: TGTGCCAGCTCACCACAGACTACCGGGGGAAACATTCAGTACTTC. Its translation: CASSPQTTGGNIQYF.

The rearrangement uses TRBV9 and TRBJ2-3; D possibly corresponds to TRBD2 (5 bases). Trimming removed 0 bases from V and 2 bases from J, with 10 bases in between. The germline V gene encodes CDR1 SGDLS and CDR2 YYNGEE. The CDR3 has 15 amino acids. CDR3 in DNA: TGTGCCAGCAGCGTAGCCCCGGAGGTCACAGATACGCAGTATTTT. Protein product: CASSVAPEVTDTQYF.

V gene TRBV7-2 combines with J gene TRBJ2-3; the match to TRBD2 covers 14 bases. The CDR3 loop spans 15 amino acids. J lost 5 bases, V lost 3 bases, and 1 base had no gene match. Germline-derived CDR1 and CDR2 are SGHTA and FQGNSA. The CDR3: CASSFGTSGRDTQYF. CDR3 sequence (DNA): TGTGCCAGCAGCTTCGGGACTAGCGGGAGAGATACGCAGTATTTT.

J is TRBJ1-1 and V is TRBV6-5; D is ambiguous. V gave up 6 bases and J gave up 10 bases, with 15 bases separating them. The CDR3 runs 12 residues. CDR1 and CDR2 from the germline V gene are MNHEY and SVGAGI. The CDR3 sequence is CASRGIGQGAFF. CDR3 sequence (DNA): TGTGCCAGCAGAGGGATCGGGCAAGGAGCTTTCTTT.

Only a few counts were recorded for this clonotype. The chain is built from TRBV6-2 or TRBV6-3 and TRBJ2-1, with a possible D match to TRBD1 (6 bases). Germline values: CDR1 MNHEY, CDR2 SVGEGT. Trimming removed 9 bases from V and 2 bases from J, with 26 bases in between. The CDR3 has 18 residues. Here the CDR3 DNA reads TGTGCCAGTCCCAGGGGTGGACTTCTCCGCCGGGCCTACAATGAGCAGTTCTTC. This sequence encodes CASPRGGLLRRAYNEQFF.

This clonotype was observed at least ten times. The chain is built from TRBV12-3 or TRBV12-4 and TRBJ2-1; 12 positions match TRBD2. CDR3 length equals 15 residues. V gave up 5 bases and J gave up 6 bases; unmatched junction bases: 5. The CDR3 nucleotides read TGTGCCAGCAGTATGCTAGCGGGAGGGAGCAATGAGCAGTTCTTC. It specifies CASSMLAGGSNEQFF.